This T cell receptor (beta chain) was identified in a study of identical twins. In TCRdb, the 5' RACE reads were re-called with MiXCR into one record per CDR3 protein. The sample consists of about 890,000 distinct CDR3 sequences, 10% to 15% of them appearing once. The V end was cut by 1 base, the J end by 5 bases, with 12 bases between. The CDR3 extends over 14 amino acids. Per the germline V gene, CDR1 is DFQATT and CDR2 is SNEGSKA (reference sequence). This clonotype was counted a few times. These same data were also listed under a study on yellow fever vaccine responses in identical twins.

This clonotype was obtained from a woman between 18 and 29 years old in good health. The material sequenced was PBMCs. This sequence joins TRBV20-1 and TRBJ1-5; maybe TRBD1 (6 bases). CDR3 coding DNA: TGCAGTGCTAGAGTACAGGGAGGCGATCAGCCCCAGCATTTT. This codes for CSARVQGGDQPQHF.